This T cell receptor beta chain was recovered during a study of neurological immune-mediated disorders (dated 2019 in TCRdb). About the full investigation: The study compared peripheral blood TCR-beta repertoires of HTLV-I-associated myelopathy (HAM/TSP) patients, multiple sclerosis patients and healthy controls using UMI-based sequencing. The cohort comprised 68 subjects: 14 HAM/TSP patients, 35 or so multiple sclerosis patients and 20 or so healthy controls. Alongside PBMC samples, the set of about 97 TCR-beta libraries contained longitudinal samples, technical triplicates, and paired CD4+ and CD8+ T-cell subsets that had been sorted. Longitudinal HAM/TSP donors and healthy donors each had 3 time-points at intervals of roughly 3-40 months.

To synthesize cDNA, template-switch 5'RACE was performed with a primer carrying a 10-nucleotide random unique molecular identifier so that each TCR transcript was tagged. Each sequencing run produced over 180 million TCR-beta sequences covering 15-18 subjects. The RNeasy kit was used for extraction of total RNA. The KAPA Real-time Library Amplification kit was used to amplify TCR-beta VDJ regions with primers for the TCR constant region and the 5'RACE anchor. A first PCR added sample indexes and Illumina adaptors, after which a second PCR increased the library yield. After purification with Ampure beads, the TCR product of roughly 650 bp was size-selected on a 2% E-gel SizeSelection system. Before pooling, library quality was assessed on a Bioanalyzer, concentration was determined with Qubit, and library quantification was performed with the Kapa Library Quantification kit. Paired-end 2 x 150 bp sequencing of the libraries was performed on an Illumina HiSeq 2500. To increase sequence diversity, roughly 24-32% phiX was spiked into each library pool. Regarding the original processing steps: The UMI-based MiGEC pipeline processed quality-filtered reads and removed over 75% of raw TCR sequences during error correction. VDJ genes were aligned to IMGT germline references, and clonotypes were defined by unique CDR3 amino acid sequence plus V-J genes. Clonal expansion, Shannon diversity, and CDR3 relatedness (CalcPairwiseDistances, ClusterSamples) were evaluated with VDJtools, and phylogenetic trees were built with CLCbio workbench. Expanded clones were defined as having at least 8 unique UMIs, based on coefficient-of-variation modelling across technical triplicates. In TCRdb, the public reads were trimmed at Q25 with fastp and aligned with MiXCR, with productive beta chains retained. Each CDR3 protein gets just one entry, which takes the most common genes and DNA from the rows behind it. TCRdb, not the original authors, processed these V and J calls. Recorded for this sample are around 71,000 distinct CDR3 sequences; roughly an eighth of them occurred a single time. Jointly, the top ten make up 4.5% to 5.5% of the sample.

V is reduced by 0 bases and J by 2 bases, leaving a spacing of 16 bases between them. The CDR3 spans 17 residues, from the cysteine through the phenylalanine. Solely the CDR3 DNA is kept, with 51 bases framed from the first base. CDR1 and CDR2 are read off the germline V gene as SGHRS and YFSETQ. What the time point label conveys for this sample: longitudinal time-point 1 (baseline). Unsorted PBMC libraries were generated from 2 million PBMCs stored in RNAlater at -80 °C until RNA extraction. Peripheral blood underwent Ficoll-Hypaque density gradient centrifugation to isolate PBMCs, which were then cryopreserved in liquid nitrogen. The investigation overall reported the following: Across subjects, expanded clones never shared an identical CDR3 amino acid sequence, which suggests that the TCR-beta repertoires in every group were private. The highest TCR clonal expansion was observed in HAM/TSP patients, whereas the lowest was observed in MS patients, even when compared with healthy controls.

This clonotype has a count of ten or more. Its antigen is still unknown. Base quality data are lacking; no much larger clone is found one base away. The chain couples TRBV5-1 to TRBJ2-3; perhaps TRBD1 is the D gene, with 6 bases matching. The clonotype originates from a female donor with HTLV-1-associated myelopathy (HAM/TSP). Sequencing input: PBMCs. The DNA sequence follows: TGCGCCAGCAGCTTGGAGTTGGGGGCAGGATACACAGATACGCAGTATTTT. This translates into CASSLELGAGYTDTQYF.